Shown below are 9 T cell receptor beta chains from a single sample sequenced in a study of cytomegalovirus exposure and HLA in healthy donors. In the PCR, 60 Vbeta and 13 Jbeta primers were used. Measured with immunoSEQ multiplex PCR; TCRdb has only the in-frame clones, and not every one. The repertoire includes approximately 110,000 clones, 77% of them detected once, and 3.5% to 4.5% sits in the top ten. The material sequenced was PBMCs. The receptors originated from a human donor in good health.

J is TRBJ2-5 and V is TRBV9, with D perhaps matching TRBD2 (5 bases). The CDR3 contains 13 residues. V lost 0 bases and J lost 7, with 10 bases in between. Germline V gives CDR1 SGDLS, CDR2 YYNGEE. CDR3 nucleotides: TGTGCCAGCAGCGTAGACGAAGGAGGGACCCAGTACTTC. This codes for CASSVDEGGTQYF. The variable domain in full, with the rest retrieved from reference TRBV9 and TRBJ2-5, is DSGVTQTPKHLITATGQRVTLRCSPRSGDLSVYWYQQSLDQGLQFLIQYYNGEERAKGNILERFSAQQFPDLHSELNLSSLELGDSALYFCASSVDEGGTQYFGPGTRLLVL.

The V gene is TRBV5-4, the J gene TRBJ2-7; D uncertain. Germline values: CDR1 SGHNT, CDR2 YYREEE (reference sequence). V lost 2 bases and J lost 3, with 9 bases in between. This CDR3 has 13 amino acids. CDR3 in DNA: TGTGCCAGCAGCTTTGGCCTGAACTACGAGCAGTACTTC. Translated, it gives CASSFGLNYEQYF.

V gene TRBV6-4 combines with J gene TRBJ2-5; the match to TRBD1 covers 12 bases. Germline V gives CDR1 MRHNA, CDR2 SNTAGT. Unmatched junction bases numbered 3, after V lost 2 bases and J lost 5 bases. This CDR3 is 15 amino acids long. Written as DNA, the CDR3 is TGTGCCAGCAGTGACGGGACAGGGGGCAGGGAGACCCAGTACTTC. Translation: CASSDGTGGRETQYF.

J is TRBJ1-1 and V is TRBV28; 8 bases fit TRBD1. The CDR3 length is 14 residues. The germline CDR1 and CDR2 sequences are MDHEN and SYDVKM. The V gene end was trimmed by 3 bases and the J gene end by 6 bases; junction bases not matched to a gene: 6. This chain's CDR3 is CASSFQGARPEAFF. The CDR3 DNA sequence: TGTGCCAGCAGTTTCCAGGGGGCACGCCCTGAAGCTTTCTTT.

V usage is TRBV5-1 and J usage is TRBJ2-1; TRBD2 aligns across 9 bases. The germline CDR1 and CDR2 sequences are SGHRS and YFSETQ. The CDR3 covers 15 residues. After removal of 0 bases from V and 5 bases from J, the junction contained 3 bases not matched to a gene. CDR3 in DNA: TGCGCCAGCAGCTTGGCACCTAGCGGGAACAATGAGCAGTTCTTC. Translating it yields CASSLAPSGNNEQFF.

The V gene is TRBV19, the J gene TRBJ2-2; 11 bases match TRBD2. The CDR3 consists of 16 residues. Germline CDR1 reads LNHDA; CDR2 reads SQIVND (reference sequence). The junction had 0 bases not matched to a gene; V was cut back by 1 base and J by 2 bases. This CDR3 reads CASSIGLAGNTGELFF. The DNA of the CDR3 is TGTGCCAGTAGTATAGGACTAGCGGGAAACACCGGGGAGCTGTTTTTT.

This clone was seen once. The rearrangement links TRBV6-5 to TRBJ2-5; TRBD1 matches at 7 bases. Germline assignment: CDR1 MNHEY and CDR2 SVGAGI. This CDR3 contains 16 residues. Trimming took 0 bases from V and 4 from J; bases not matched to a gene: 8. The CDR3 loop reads CASSYSDWDRLETQYF. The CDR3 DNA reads TGTGCCAGCAGTTACTCGGATTGGGACAGACTAGAGACCCAGTACTTC.

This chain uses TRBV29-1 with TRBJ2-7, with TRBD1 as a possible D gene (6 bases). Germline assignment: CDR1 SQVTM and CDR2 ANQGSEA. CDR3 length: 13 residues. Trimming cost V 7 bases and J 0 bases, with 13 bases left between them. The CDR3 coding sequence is TGCAGCGCCTGGGACATCAACTCCTACGAGCAGTACTTC. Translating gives CSAWDINSYEQYF.

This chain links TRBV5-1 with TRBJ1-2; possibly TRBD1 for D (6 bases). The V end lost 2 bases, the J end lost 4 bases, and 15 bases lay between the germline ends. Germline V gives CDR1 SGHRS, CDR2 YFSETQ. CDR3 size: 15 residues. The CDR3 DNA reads TGCGCCAGCAGCTTAGACGGGGGGCCTGGCTATGGCTACACCTTC. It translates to CASSLDGGPGYGYTF.